Below are 14 T cell receptor beta chains sequenced from a single sample in a study of cytomegalovirus exposure and HLA in healthy donors. It was with 60 Vbeta and 13 Jbeta primers that the PCR ran. The data were produced by immunoSEQ multiplex PCR, yet TCRdb's version contains in-frame clones alone and is incomplete. The data contain 200,000 to 250,000 clones, around four fifths of them singletons. The material sequenced was PBMCs. These receptors came from a boy aged 2 to 9 in good health and CMV-seronegative.

The chain recombines TRBV4-1 with TRBJ2-1; D perhaps matches TRBD1 (6 bases). Trimming took off 3 bases at V and 12 bases at J, with 12 bases between the two ends. The CDR3 contains 12 residues. Germline assignment: CDR1 MGHRA and CDR2 YSYEKL. The CDR3: CASSQITGWQFF. The CDR3 region has the DNA TGCGCCAGCAGCCAGATAACAGGGTGGCAGTTCTTC.

The chain links TRBV13 to TRBJ2-7; perhaps TRBD1 as D (6 bases). The germline gives CDR1 PRHDT, CDR2 FYEKMQ (reference sequence). The V and J ends lost 3 bases and 7 bases respectively, with 13 bases between them. The CDR3 is 13 residues long. The CDR3 DNA reads as TGTGCCAGCAGCTTGGACAGCAGAGGGGAGCAGTACTTC. It specifies CASSLDSRGEQYF.

The chain carries TRBV9 and TRBJ2-1, with 9 bases matching TRBD1. V gave up 3 bases and J gave up 8 bases; unmatched junction bases: 18. The CDR3 has 18 residues. Germline V gene sequence: CDR1 SGDLS, CDR2 YYNGEE. CDR3 amino acids: CASSAGRLDRGLNYEQFF. The DNA for the CDR3 is TGTGCCAGCAGCGCTGGTAGATTGGACAGGGGTCTCAACTATGAGCAGTTCTTC.

Only a few counts were recorded for this clone. The rearrangement uses TRBV15 and TRBJ2-1; no clear D gene. Between the trimmed V and J ends, which lost 1 base and 5 bases, there was a span of 18 bases. From germline, CDR1 is LNHNV and CDR2 YYDKDF (reference sequence). This CDR3 region has 17 residues. Here the CDR3 reads CATSRGAGKKGNNEQFF. Written as DNA, the CDR3 is TGTGCCACCAGCAGAGGAGCAGGTAAAAAAGGCAACAATGAGCAGTTCTTC.

This chain connects TRBV5-6 to TRBJ2-7, with 16 positions matching TRBD2. The V segment lost 3 bases and the J segment 6 bases; nucleotides outside the gene matches: 3. The CDR3 is 15 amino acids. The V gene's germline CDR1 is SGHDT and CDR2 YYEEEE. CDR3 amino acids: CASSSGLAGGREQYF. The CDR3 DNA reads as TGTGCCAGCAGCTCGGGACTAGCGGGGGGGCGCGAGCAGTACTTC.

The chain employs TRBV11-3 and TRBJ2-3; TRBD1 agrees at 8 bases. The CDR3 contains 15 residues. Trimming took 1 base from V and 2 from J; bases not matched to a gene: 2. Germline V CDR1 and CDR2: SGHNT, YENEEA. The CDR3 spells CASSLGTGYTDTQYF. Written as DNA, the CDR3 is TGTGCCAGCAGCTTAGGGACAGGGTACACAGATACGCAGTATTTT.

The chain carries TRBV7-2 and TRBJ1-4; D is possibly TRBD1 (5 bases). This CDR3 has 14 residues. Germline V CDR1 and CDR2: SGHTA, FQGNSA. V shed 3 bases and J shed 7 bases, with 12 bases lying between them. CDR3 sequence (DNA): TGTGCCAGCAGCTTTGATGGGGCGGTTGAAAAACTGTTTTTT. It encodes CASSFDGAVEKLFF.

This clone was observed once. The chain has TRBV7-6 and TRBJ1-1, with 7 positions matching TRBD1. J was trimmed by 3 bases and V by 5 bases; bases with no gene match: 6. This CDR3 region has 14 residues. Germline V CDR1 and CDR2: SGHVS, FNYEAQ. CDR3 coding DNA: TGTGCCAGCAGCCTCCGACAGGGAGACACTGAAGCTTTCTTT. It specifies CASSLRQGDTEAFF.

J is TRBJ2-3 and V is TRBV5-4; D is unclear. CDR1 is SGHNT and CDR2 is YYREEE in the germline V gene (reference sequence). Trimming stripped 3 bases from V and 3 bases from J, with 11 bases between. This CDR3 has 14 amino acids. This CDR3 is CASSSSRGTDTQYF. The CDR3 nucleotides read TGTGCCAGCAGCTCAAGCAGAGGAACAGATACGCAGTATTTT.

The CDR3 coding sequence is TGTGCCAGTAGTGCCAGTTCGGGCTACACCTTC. Translated, it gives CASSASSGYTF. The gene calls are TRBV19 and TRBJ1-2; D unresolved. V lost 5 bases and J 8 bases, leaving 9 bases between the germline ends. CDR1 LNHDA and CDR2 SQIVND come from the germline V gene (reference sequence). This CDR3 has 11 residues.

This clone was observed a single time. The genes are TRBV12-2 and TRBJ1-5; TRBD1 reflects the table's D call only, with no check against the DNA. TRBV12-2 is a recognized pseudogene. The CDR3 consists of 18 residues. In DNA form, the CDR3 reads TGTGCAAGTCGCTTAGTGTTTGGGACAGCTTATAGCAATCAGCCCCAGCATTTT. This encodes CASRLVFGTAYSNQPQHF.

V and J are TRBV14 and TRBJ2-7; 8 nucleotides align to TRBD2. Germline values: CDR1 SGHDN, CDR2 FVKESK. The V segment lost 5 bases and the J segment 0 bases; nucleotides outside the gene matches: 6. The CDR3 runs to 15 residues. The CDR3 region is CASSFGGGSSYEQYF. The CDR3 coding sequence is TGTGCCAGCAGCTTCGGCGGGGGGTCCTCCTACGAGCAGTACTTC.

The rearrangement links TRBV2 to TRBJ1-1; unclear D gene. The CDR3 spans 10 residues. The germline gives CDR1 SNHLY, CDR2 FYNNEI. The V end lost 3 bases, the J end lost 11 bases, and 7 bases lay between the germline ends. The CDR3 sequence is CASSDRRAFF. CDR3 bases: TGTGCCAGCAGTGACCGCAGGGCTTTCTTT.

V and J are TRBV6-1 and TRBJ1-6; tentative D call: TRBD1 (5 bases). The germline gives CDR1 MNHNS, CDR2 SASEGT. Between the trimmed V and J ends, which lost 2 bases and 12 bases, there was a span of 11 bases. CDR3 length: 13 amino acids. CDR3 sequence (DNA): TGTGCCAGCAGTGAAAACGCTAGGGGACCCCTCCACTTT. The encoded protein is CASSENARGPLHF.